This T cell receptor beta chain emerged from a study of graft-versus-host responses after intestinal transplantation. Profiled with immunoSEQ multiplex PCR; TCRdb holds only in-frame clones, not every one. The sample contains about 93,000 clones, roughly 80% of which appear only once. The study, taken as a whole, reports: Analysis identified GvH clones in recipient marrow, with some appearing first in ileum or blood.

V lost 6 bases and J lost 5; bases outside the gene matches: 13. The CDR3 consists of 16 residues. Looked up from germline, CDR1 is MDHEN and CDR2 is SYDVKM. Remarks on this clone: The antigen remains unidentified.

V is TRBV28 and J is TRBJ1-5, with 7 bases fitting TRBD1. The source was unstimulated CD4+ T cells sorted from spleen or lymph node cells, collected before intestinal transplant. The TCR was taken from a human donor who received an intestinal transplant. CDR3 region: CASSSIGTAGDQPQHF. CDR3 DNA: TGTGCCAGCAGCAGCATCGGGACAGCTGGGGATCAGCCCCAGCATTTT.